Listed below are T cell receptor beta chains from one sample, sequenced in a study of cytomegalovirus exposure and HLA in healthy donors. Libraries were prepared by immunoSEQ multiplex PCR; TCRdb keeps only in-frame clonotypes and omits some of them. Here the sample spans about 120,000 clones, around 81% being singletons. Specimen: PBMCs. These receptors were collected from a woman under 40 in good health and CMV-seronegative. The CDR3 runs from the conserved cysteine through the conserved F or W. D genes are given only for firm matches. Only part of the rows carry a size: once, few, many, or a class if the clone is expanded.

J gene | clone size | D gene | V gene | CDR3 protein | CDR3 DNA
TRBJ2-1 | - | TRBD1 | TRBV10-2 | CASSESTGPGNEQFF | TGCGCCAGCAGTGAGTCGACAGGGCCGGGAAATGAGCAGTTCTTC
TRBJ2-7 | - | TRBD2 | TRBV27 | CASSPQAGGRGEQYF | TGTGCCAGCAGTCCACAAGCGGGAGGGAGAGGGGAGCAGTACTTC
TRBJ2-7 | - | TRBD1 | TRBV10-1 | CASSVPGQSYEQYF | TGCGCCAGCAGTGTACCGGGACAGTCCTACGAGCAGTACTTC
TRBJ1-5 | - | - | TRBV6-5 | CASSPQGRGPQHF | TGTGCCAGCAGTCCACAGGGTCGAGGGCCCCAGCATTTT
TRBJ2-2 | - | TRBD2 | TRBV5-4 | CASSPPGSGSITGELFF | TGTGCCAGCAGCCCCCCGGGTAGCGGGAGTATCACCGGGGAGCTGTTTTTT
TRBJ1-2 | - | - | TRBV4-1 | CASSQEWPRGPYGYTF | TGCGCCAGCAGCCAAGAATGGCCCAGGGGCCCATATGGCTACACCTTC
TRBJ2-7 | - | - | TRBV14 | CASSQVGSPREQYF | TGTGCCAGCAGCCAAGTCGGCAGCCCGCGGGAGCAGTACTTC
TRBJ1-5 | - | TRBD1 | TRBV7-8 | CASSDTGGSNQPQHF | TGTGCCAGCAGCGATACAGGGGGAAGCAATCAGCCCCAGCATTTT
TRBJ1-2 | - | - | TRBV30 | CAWSPGQGGYGYTF | TGTGCCTGGAGTCCAGGGCAGGGCGGCTATGGCTACACCTTC
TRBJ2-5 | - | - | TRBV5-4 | CASSLGATQYF | TGTGCCAGCAGCTTGGGAGCGACCCAGTACTTC
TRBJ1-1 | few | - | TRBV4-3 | CASSQGEEMNTEAFF | TGCGCCAGCAGCCAAGGGGAGGAGATGAACACTGAAGCTTTCTTT
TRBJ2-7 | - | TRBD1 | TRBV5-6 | CASSWDRGWEQYF | TGTGCCAGCAGCTGGGACAGGGGCTGGGAGCAGTACTTC
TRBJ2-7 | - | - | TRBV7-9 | CASSLRGGPYEQYF | TGTGCCAGCAGCTTAAGGGGGGGCCCCTACGAGCAGTACTTC
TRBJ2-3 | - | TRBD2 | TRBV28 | CASSTRWTSGSTDTQYF | TGTGCCAGCAGTACGCGATGGACTAGCGGGAGCACAGATACGCAGTATTTT
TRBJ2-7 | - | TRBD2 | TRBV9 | CASSVGASSGSLWEQYF | TGTGCCAGCAGCGTAGGGGCTAGCAGCGGGAGTCTGTGGGAGCAGTACTTC
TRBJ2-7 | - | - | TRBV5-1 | CASKDLNEQYF | TGCGCCAGCAAAGATCTAAATGAGCAGTACTTC
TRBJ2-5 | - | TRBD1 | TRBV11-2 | CASSSVDRGGKETQYF | TGTGCCAGCAGCTCAGTGGACAGGGGGGGGAAAGAGACCCAGTACTTC
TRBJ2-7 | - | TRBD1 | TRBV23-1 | CASPGQGINEQYF | TGCGCCAGTCCGGGACAGGGGATTAACGAGCAGTACTTC
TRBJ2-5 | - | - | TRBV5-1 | CASSFGLGRETQYF | TGCGCCAGCAGTTTTGGATTGGGCAGGGAGACCCAGTACTTC
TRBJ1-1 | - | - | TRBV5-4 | CASSLDSSAEAFF | TGTGCCAGCAGCCTCGACTCCAGCGCCGAAGCTTTCTTT
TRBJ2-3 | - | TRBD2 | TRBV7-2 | CASSSGLAGGRADTQYF | TGTGCCAGCAGCTCAGGACTAGCGGGAGGGCGGGCAGATACGCAGTATTTT
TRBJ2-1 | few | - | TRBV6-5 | CASSYSLAFYNEQFF | TGTGCCAGCAGTTACTCTCTAGCATTCTACAATGAGCAGTTCTTC
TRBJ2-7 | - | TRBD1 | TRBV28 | CASSPGQGAGEQYF | TGTGCCAGCAGCCCGGGACAGGGGGCGGGAGAGCAGTACTTC
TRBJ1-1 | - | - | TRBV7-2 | CASSLVGGDTEAFF | TGTGCCAGCAGCTTAGTGGGGGGTGACACTGAAGCTTTCTTT
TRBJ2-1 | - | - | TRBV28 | CASGRTAGYNEQFF | TGTGCCAGTGGCAGGACCGCGGGGTACAATGAGCAGTTCTTC
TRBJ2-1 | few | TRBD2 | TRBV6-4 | CASSERSGGYNEQFF | TGTGCCAGCAGTGAGCGGAGCGGGGGTTACAATGAGCAGTTCTTC
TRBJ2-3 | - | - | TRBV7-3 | CASGGAGDTQYF | TGTGCCAGCGGGGGGGCGGGAGATACGCAGTATTTT
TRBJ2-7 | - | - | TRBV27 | CASSSLSLGGSYEQYF | TGTGCCAGCAGTTCGTTAAGCTTGGGAGGTTCCTACGAGCAGTACTTC
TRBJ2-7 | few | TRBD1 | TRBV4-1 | CASSPSGQPSYEQYF | TGCGCCAGCAGCCCCTCGGGACAGCCCTCCTACGAGCAGTACTTC
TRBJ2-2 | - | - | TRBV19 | CASSVPAGRDTGELFF | TGTGCCAGTAGTGTTCCCGCGGGCCGGGACACCGGGGAGCTGTTTTTT
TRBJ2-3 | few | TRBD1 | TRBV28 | CASSFFDRATDTQYF | TGTGCCAGCAGTTTTTTCGACAGGGCCACAGATACGCAGTATTTT
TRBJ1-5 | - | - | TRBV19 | CASSPRYNQPQHF | TGTGCCAGTAGTCCCAGATACAATCAGCCCCAGCATTTT
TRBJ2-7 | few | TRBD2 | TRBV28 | CASSWATRRTSVYEQYF | TGTGCCAGCAGTTGGGCAACCCGAAGGACTAGCGTCTACGAGCAGTACTTC
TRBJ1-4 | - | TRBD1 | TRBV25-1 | CASSDPAGDRGELFF | TGTGCCAGCAGTGACCCGGCGGGGGACAGGGGGGAACTGTTTTTT
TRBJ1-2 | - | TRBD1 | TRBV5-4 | CASSLWPRDRGKNYGYTF | TGTGCCAGCAGCTTGTGGCCCCGGGACAGGGGAAAAAACTATGGCTACACCTTC
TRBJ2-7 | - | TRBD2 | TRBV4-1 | CASSQEGSGTLRDEQYF | TGCGCCAGCAGCCAAGAAGGAAGCGGGACTCTCCGGGACGAGCAGTACTTC
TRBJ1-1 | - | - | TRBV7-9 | CSSSLAQGTAFF | TGTTCCAGCAGCTTAGCCCAGGGTACGGCTTTCTTT
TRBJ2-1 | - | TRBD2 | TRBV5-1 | CASSLAGLGLGDEQFF | TGCGCCAGCAGCTTGGCAGGACTAGGATTGGGCGATGAGCAGTTCTTC
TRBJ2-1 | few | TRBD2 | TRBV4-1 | CASSQLAGDSEQFF | TGCGCCAGCAGCCAATTAGCGGGAGACTCTGAGCAGTTCTTC
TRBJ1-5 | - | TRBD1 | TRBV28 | CASRPPDRPNQPQHF | TGTGCCAGCAGACCCCCGGACAGGCCGAATCAGCCCCAGCATTTT
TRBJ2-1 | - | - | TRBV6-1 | CASSEYVQGPLGNEQFF | TGTGCCAGCAGTGAATACGTCCAGGGTCCCCTGGGCAATGAGCAGTTCTTC
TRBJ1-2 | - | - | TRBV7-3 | CASSLAPANYGYTF | TGTGCCAGCAGCTTAGCGCCGGCTAACTATGGCTACACCTTC